A single sample gave rise to the 14 T cell receptor beta chains below, sequenced in a study of regulatory T cells in long-lasting Graves disease. As for time point: newly diagnosed GD, antithyroid drugs for less than 3 months. Preparation of the TCR library used RNA extracted from PBMCs. HTBI primers from iRepertoire and Arm-PCR of CDR3 regions yielded the TCR beta libraries. TCRdb re-analysed the multiplex PCR reads in MiXCR, keeping a single row per CDR3 protein. The sample yields around 240,000 distinct CDR3 sequences, under 20% seen once. The sample was also reused in another study, on T cells in Graves' hyperthyroidism and ophthalmopathy.

Sequenced here: peripheral blood mononuclear cells (PBMCs), sampled at new diagnosis, from a patient treated with antithyroid drugs. These receptors all come from a young woman with Graves disease.

The rearrangement links TRBV12-3 or TRBV12-4 to TRBJ2-7; 8 positions match TRBD1. With 5 bases clipped from V and 3 bases from J, the junction kept 6 bases outside the gene matches. This CDR3 spans 14 amino acids. The CDR3 nucleotides are TGTGCCAGCAGTGGGGGACAGGCCAACTACGAGCAGTACTTC. Protein product: CASSGGQANYEQYF.

The CDR3 region has the DNA TGTGCCAGCAGCCCGGGACAGGGTGACGAGCAGTACTTC. Translation: CASSPGQGDEQYF. The chain has TRBV7-6 and TRBJ2-7; 9 positions match TRBD1. J gave up 5 bases and V 5 bases, and 4 bases lay outside the gene matches. Germline V gene data show CDR1 as SGHVS and CDR2 as FNYEAQ. This CDR3 contains 13 residues.

This clonotype has a count of ten or more. V usage is TRBV12-3 or TRBV12-4 and J usage is TRBJ1-3; D might be TRBD1 (6 bases). The CDR3 loop spans 15 amino acids. Trimming removed 8 bases at V and 2 bases at J, with 16 bases between. This CDR3 reads CASSKGGVAGNTIYF. The CDR3 bases are TGTGCCAGCTCTAAAGGGGGTGTAGCTGGAAACACCATATATTTT.

This clonotype was observed at least ten times. V is TRBV6-5 and J is TRBJ1-3; D not certain. The V gene's germline CDR1 is MNHEY and CDR2 SVGAGI. V was pared by 0 bases and J by 2 bases, with 14 bases between. The CDR3 is 17 residues long. The CDR3 loop is CASSYSIQAATGNTIYF. CDR3 DNA: TGTGCCAGCAGTTACTCGATCCAGGCGGCTACTGGAAACACCATATATTTT.

The sample holds many counts of this clonotype. The gene calls are TRBV19 and TRBJ2-2; D might be TRBD1 or TRBD2, each matching 6 bases. This CDR3 has 14 residues. Germline lookup yields CDR1 LNHDA and CDR2 SQIVND (reference sequence). Trimming removed 2 bases from V and 7 bases from J, with 11 bases in between. The CDR3 protein is CASSIWGAGGELFF. The CDR3 DNA follows: TGTGCCAGTAGTATATGGGGGGCCGGCGGGGAGCTGTTTTTT.

Ten or more counts support this clonotype. J is TRBJ1-5 and V is TRBV20-1, with 10 bases aligning to TRBD1. V trimming: 3 bases; J trimming: 6 bases; junction bases outside the gene matches: 8. CDR1 and CDR2 (germline): DFQATT, SNEGSKA (reference sequence). The CDR3 has 15 residues. CDR3 loop: CSARGGTGVGQPQHF. CDR3 nucleotides: TGCAGTGCTAGGGGGGGGACAGGGGTTGGTCAGCCCCAGCATTTT.

There are many counts of this clonotype. The chain uses TRBV7-9 and TRBJ2-7, with D maybe TRBD1 (5 bases). This CDR3 has 16 residues. V gave up 7 bases and J gave up 4 bases, with 23 bases separating them. Looked up from germline, CDR1 is SEHNR and CDR2 is FQNEAQ (reference sequence). DNA of the CDR3: TGTGCCAGCAACGCCGAAGACAGCTCAATAGGGTACGAGCAGTACTTC. Translation gives CASNAEDSSIGYEQYF.

This clonotype was recorded many times. The chain uses TRBV13 and TRBJ2-7; 9 bases map to TRBD1. CDR1 is PRHDT and CDR2 is FYEKMQ in the germline V gene (reference sequence). The CDR3 extends over 15 amino acids. V shed 4 bases, J shed 5 bases, and the junction held 9 bases outside the gene matches. CDR3 protein: CASSSRDRESDEQYF. In DNA form, the CDR3 reads TGTGCCAGCAGCTCAAGGGACAGGGAGTCGGACGAGCAGTACTTC.

This clonotype has a count of ten or more. The J gene is TRBJ2-7, the V gene TRBV7-6; perhaps TRBD1 as D (6 bases). The V and J ends lost 2 bases and 5 bases respectively, with 19 bases between them. Germline lookup yields CDR1 SGHVS and CDR2 FNYEAQ. The CDR3 has 16 amino acids. CDR3: CASSLNPWQGKHEQYF. As DNA, the CDR3 is TGTGCCAGCAGCTTAAATCCGTGGCAGGGGAAGCACGAGCAGTACTTC.

This clonotype turned up a few times. The V and J genes are TRBV20-1 and TRBJ2-1; 14 positions agree with TRBD2. The trim removed 0 bases at V and 8 bases at J, leaving 15 bases unmatched. The germline V gene has CDR1 DFQATT and CDR2 SNEGSKA (reference sequence). The CDR3 has 19 amino acids. The chain's CDR3 is CSARDTPGTSGGINDEQFF. In DNA, the CDR3 is TGCAGTGCTAGAGATACCCCCGGGACTAGCGGGGGAATCAACGATGAGCAGTTCTTC.

This clonotype was seen repeatedly, ten times or more. J is TRBJ2-3 and V is TRBV20-1; TRBD2 aligns across 9 bases. Trimming removed 3 bases from V and 3 bases from J; junction bases left unmatched: 7. CDR3 size: 15 residues. The germline V gene has CDR1 DFQATT and CDR2 SNEGSKA (reference sequence). The CDR3 DNA is TGCAGTGCTAGTGACCCGGGACTAGCAACAGATACGCAGTATTTT. Its translation: CSASDPGLATDTQYF.

This clonotype was picked up many times. Sequence at one end of the junction differs from germline and may be a read error. CDR3 in amino acids: CASRLGVSTDTQYF. CDR3 bases: TGCGCCAGCCGCTTGGGGGTCAGCACAGATACGCAGTATTTT. The genes are TRBV5-1 and TRBJ2-3; possibly TRBD1 or TRBD2 for D (5 bases each). CDR1 SGHRS and CDR2 YFSETQ come from the germline V gene. The CDR3 spans 14 residues.

This clonotype was seen many times. The rearrangement uses TRBV20-1 and TRBJ1-2, with a tentative D call TRBD1 (6 bases). V lost 5 bases and J lost 7, with 20 bases in between. Germline V gives CDR1 DFQATT, CDR2 SNEGSKA (reference sequence). The CDR3 has 14 residues. The CDR3 coding sequence is TGCAGTGCTGAGCTCCCGGGACACCGAGGTGGCTACACCTTC. This encodes CSAELPGHRGGYTF.

The chain employs TRBV20-1 and TRBJ2-2; D may match TRBD1 or TRBD2 (7 bases each). Trimming left V 0 bases short and J 5 bases short, with 16 bases between. This CDR3 region has 16 residues. Germline lookup yields CDR1 DFQATT and CDR2 SNEGSKA (reference sequence). The DNA of the CDR3 is TGCAGTGCTAGAGATTCTCGCCAGGGGGGGACCGGGGAGCTGTTTTTT. Translating it yields CSARDSRQGGTGELFF.